Below, one T cell receptor beta chain is given with its context. The antigen remains unidentified. CDR1 SGHTS and CDR2 YDEGEE come from the germline V gene. Trimming took 5 bases from V and 2 from J, leaving 17 bases between them. CDR3 length: 16 amino acids. The data were obtained in a study of shared clonotypes between healthy human individuals. Study background: Plates per donor: three CD4 naive, three CD4 memory, two CD8 naive, one CD8 memory. Points from the study as a whole: Among donors, sharing of clonotypes was expected to be affected by sequencing depth.

The investigators split CD4+ cells into a CD45RA+ naive subset and a CD45RA-negative memory subset. Methods used by the authors: ImmunoSEQ yielded junction-only sequences lacking quality scores, so filtering differed. Method: immunoSEQ multiplex PCR; TCRdb's copy keeps in-frame clones and lacks some. The V and J calls and clone size come from that table; D and trimming were worked out from the DNA. The table includes over a million clones, less than 99% detected once. The material sequenced was naive CD4+ T cells sorted from blood. Stated subset: CD45RA+ positively selected. The chain combines TRBV5-8 with TRBJ1-5; D may be TRBD1 (6 bases). The origin of this receptor is a man aged 25 to 45 in good health. The CDR3 sequence: CASSPTGTLGNQPQHF. The CDR3 DNA reads TGTGCCAGCAGTCCCACAGGGACGCTAGGCAATCAGCCCCAGCATTTT.